Shown below are 23 T cell receptor beta chains from a single sample sequenced in a study of T-cell reconstitution after alpha-beta-depleted transplantation in children. TCRbeta library construction was performed incorporating unique molecular identifiers. TCRdb recomputed calls from the PCR reads with MiXCR, one row per CDR3 protein. The sample records fewer than 250,000 distinct CDR3 sequences, around 8% being singletons. Sequenced here: PBMCs, mostly from graft donor cells, sampled 180 days after TCRalphabeta/CD19-depleted stem cell transplant. These TCRs come from a male patient aged 5 to 17 who had a stem cell transplant for acute lymphoblastic leukemia, so the T cells may come from the graft donor.

Comment on this clonotype: A much larger clone lies one base from this, so it may be a read error. Here the CDR3 reads CASSPPQGASNQPPHF. DNA of the CDR3: TGTGCCAGCAGCCCCCCACAGGGGGCAAGCAATCAGCCCCCGCATTTT. The chain links TRBV28 to TRBJ1-5; 9 nucleotides match TRBD1. The germline CDR1 and CDR2 sequences are MDHEN and SYDVKM. CDR3 size: 16 residues.

This clonotype was seen at least ten times. The J gene is TRBJ2-3, the V gene TRBV28; 7 positions match TRBD2. Trimming took 6 bases from V and 1 from J; bases not matched to a gene: 4. Looked up from germline, CDR1 is MDHEN and CDR2 is SYDVKM. The CDR3 length is 14 residues. The CDR3 region has the DNA TGTGCCAGCAGCCGGGGACTACGCACAGATACGCAGTATTTT. Its protein is CASSRGLRTDTQYF.

This clonotype was found many times. This chain uses TRBV5-1 with TRBJ2-5, with TRBD2 matching 8 bases. Germline CDR1 and CDR2: SGHRS and YFSETQ. The V and J ends lost 0 bases and 3 bases, in that order; junction bases with no gene match: 4. This CDR3 has 15 amino acids. The CDR3 protein is CASSLVTGGEETQYF. Here the CDR3 DNA reads TGCGCCAGCAGCTTGGTAACGGGAGGGGAAGAGACCCAGTACTTC.

The sample holds many counts of this clonotype. This chain connects TRBV12-5 to TRBJ2-2, with 10 bases matching TRBD2. The germline CDR1 and CDR2 sequences are LGHNT and FRNRAP. This CDR3 contains 15 residues. J lost 5 bases, V lost 7 bases, and 7 bases had no gene match. The CDR3 coding sequence is TGTGCTAGTGCCACACTAGCGGGGTCGACCGGGGAGCTGTTTTTT. This encodes CASATLAGSTGELFF.

The chain links TRBV2 to TRBJ1-6; D unclear. The CDR3 loop spans 13 amino acids. Germline values: CDR1 SNHLY, CDR2 FYNNEI. V lost 3 bases and J 10 bases, leaving 10 bases between the germline ends. CDR3 loop: CASSERRESPLHF. CDR3 sequence (DNA): TGTGCCAGCAGTGAGAGGCGAGAGTCACCCCTCCACTTT.

This clonotype came up many times. V is TRBV12-3 or TRBV12-4 and J is TRBJ1-1; unclear D gene. V was trimmed by 4 bases and J by 0 bases, leaving 18 bases between them. The CDR3 is 17 amino acids. The CDR3 is CASSYRQRAFMNTEAFF. CDR3 sequence (DNA): TGTGCCAGCAGTTACCGTCAGAGAGCTTTCATGAACACTGAAGCTTTCTTT.

At least ten counts were recorded for this clonotype. The rearrangement links TRBV7-9 to TRBJ2-7; 11 nucleotides agree with TRBD2. Germline V CDR1 and CDR2: SEHNR, FQNEAQ (reference sequence). V shed 4 bases, J shed 0 bases, and the junction held 5 bases outside the gene matches. The CDR3 runs 16 residues. CDR3 nucleotide sequence: TGTGCCAGCAGCTCGACGACTAGCGGGGCCTCCTACGAGCAGTACTTC. It translates to CASSSTTSGASYEQYF.

This clonotype was observed at least ten times. V and J are TRBV28 and TRBJ2-3; D is uncertain. CDR1 and CDR2 from the germline V gene are MDHEN and SYDVKM. V lost 9 bases to trimming and J lost 6 bases, with 13 bases between them. The length of the CDR3 is 12 residues. CDR3: CARFPKPDTQYF. For the CDR3, the DNA is TGTGCCAGATTCCCTAAGCCCGATACGCAGTATTTT.

The table lists this clonotype with many counts. As DNA, the CDR3 is TGTGCCAGCAGCTTAAGAGGGGCCAGGGGGCGCCCGGGAGAGACCCAGTACTTC. Encoded protein: CASSLRGARGRPGETQYF. The rearrangement joins TRBV11-1 to TRBJ2-5; 8 nucleotides align to TRBD1. The CDR3 covers 18 residues. From germline, CDR1 is SGHAT and CDR2 FQDESV (reference sequence). V dropped 2 bases and J dropped 4; count of bases not matched to a gene: 15.

Concerning this clonotype itself: A read error is possible here, since a much larger clone lies one base away. The CDR3 nucleotides read TGTGCCAGCAGATTAATTAGCAATCAGCCCCAGCATTTT. Translated: CASRLISNQPQHF. The V gene is TRBV6-5, the J gene TRBJ1-5, with unresolved D. This CDR3 contains 13 residues. Germline-derived CDR1 and CDR2 are MNHEY and SVGAGI. Trimming shortened V by 6 bases and J by 0 bases, and 6 bases separated the two germline ends.

A note on this clonotype: This clone may be a read error of a much larger clone one base away. The gene calls are TRBV19 and TRBJ2-1, with 9 positions matching TRBD2. This CDR3 comprises 16 residues. Germline loops: CDR1 LNHDA, CDR2 SQIVND (reference sequence). The ends lost 1 base at V and 9 bases at J; junction bases unmatched: 10. The CDR3 nucleotides are TGTGCCAGTAGTATAGGTTGCGGCGGGAGGGCAGGTGAGCAGTTCTTC. Its translation: CASSIGCGGRAGEQFF.

The table lists this clonotype with many counts. The V gene is TRBV5-1, the J gene TRBJ2-2; D is perhaps TRBD2 (6 bases). The germline V gene encodes CDR1 SGHRS and CDR2 YFSETQ. The length of the CDR3 is 14 residues. Trimming cost V 4 bases and J 5 bases, with 12 bases left between them. CDR3 sequence: CASSVGSGTGELFF. In DNA form, the CDR3 reads TGCGCCAGCAGCGTGGGCAGCGGGACCGGGGAGCTGTTTTTT. The variable domain in full, with the rest retrieved from reference TRBV5-1 and TRBJ2-2, is KAGVTQTPRYLIKTRGQQVTLSCSPISGHRSVSWYQQTPGQGLQFLFEYFSETQRNKGNFPGRFSGRQFSNSRSEMNVSTLELGDSALYLCASSVGSGTGELFFGEGSRLTVL.

This clonotype was picked up many times. The V call is TRBV28, the J call TRBJ2-7; a possible D gene is TRBD1 (5 bases). CDR3 length equals 15 residues. The germline gives CDR1 MDHEN, CDR2 SYDVKM. Trimming removed 5 bases at V and 4 bases at J, with 18 bases between. CDR3 sequence (DNA): TGTGCCAGCAGTCTCCCTGGTCAGGGAAAGTACGAGCAGTACTTC. Its translation is CASSLPGQGKYEQYF. The full variable domain, rest sourced from reference TRBV28 and TRBJ2-7, is DVKVTQSSRYLVKRTGEKVFLECVQDMDHENMFWYRQDPGLGLRLIYFSYDVKMKEKGDIPEGYSVSREKKERFSLILESASTNQTSMYLCASSLPGQGKYEQYFGPGTRLTVT.

On this clonotype itself: A much larger clonotype is one base distant, so this may be a read error. The J gene is TRBJ1-4, the V gene TRBV12-3 or TRBV12-4; D not certain. The CDR3 length is 13 residues. Trimming cost V 3 bases and J 11 bases, with 13 bases left between them. The CDR3 loop reads CASSLQEPGKLFF. The CDR3 DNA reads TGTGCCAGCAGTTTGCAGGAGCCCGGGAAACTGTTTTTT.

This clonotype was picked up many times. The chain is built from TRBV5-6 and TRBJ1-1, with 9 bases identical to TRBD1. CDR3 length: 13 amino acids. Germline loops: CDR1 SGHDT, CDR2 YYEEEE. V lost 6 bases, J lost 7 bases, and 7 bases stayed unmatched. CDR3 nucleotides: TGTGCCAGCAACCATGGGGGACAGGGTGAAGCTTTCTTT. Translating gives CASNHGGQGEAFF.

Ten or more counts support this clonotype. The V call is TRBV11-3, the J call TRBJ2-3, with no clear D. CDR1 is SGHNT, CDR2 YENEEA, per germline. The CDR3 has 13 amino acids. V was shortened by 1 base and J by 2 bases, with 4 bases between the two germline ends. DNA for the CDR3: TGTGCCAGCAGCTTAGTCCTCACAGATACGCAGTATTTT. This gives the protein CASSLVLTDTQYF.

Many counts were recorded for this clonotype. The chain carries TRBV27 and TRBJ2-4, with TRBD1 identical over 8 bases. The CDR3 has 14 amino acids. V shed 3 bases and J 7 bases; nucleotides not matched to a gene: 5. Germline CDR1 is MNHEY and CDR2 is SMNVEV (reference sequence). The chain's CDR3 is CASSLEDRDNIQYF. CDR3 nucleotides: TGTGCCAGCAGTTTGGAGGACAGGGATAACATTCAGTACTTC.

This clonotype was detected many times. V gene TRBV7-3 combines with J gene TRBJ2-1, with D possibly being TRBD2 (7 bases). The V end lost 1 base, the J end lost 6 bases, and 13 bases lay between the germline ends. Germline values: CDR1 SGHTA, CDR2 FQGTGA. CDR3 length: 15 amino acids. The CDR3 DNA reads as TGTGCCAGCAGCTTAAGGGGGGGCCTTCGCAATGAGCAGTTCTTC. This sequence encodes CASSLRGGLRNEQFF.

This clonotype was observed many times. The chain has TRBV12-3 or TRBV12-4 and TRBJ1-1, with D uncertain. The CDR3 is 12 residues long. The V end was cut by 6 bases, the J end by 10 bases, with 15 bases between. The CDR3 is CASSPIIGGAFF. In nucleotides, the CDR3 is TGTGCCAGCAGCCCTATAATCGGTGGAGCTTTCTTT.

This chain connects TRBV7-9 to TRBJ2-7; D might be TRBD1 or TRBD2, each matching 6 bases. From germline, CDR1 is SEHNR and CDR2 FQNEAQ (reference sequence). This CDR3 is built from 14 residues. V lost 5 bases and J 5 bases, leaving 16 bases between the germline ends. CDR3 region: CASSQNGGGDEQYF. The CDR3 region has the DNA TGTGCCAGCAGCCAGAACGGGGGCGGCGACGAGCAGTACTTC.

The chain links TRBV19 to TRBJ1-1; D is unclear. Trimming pared 2 bases from V and 0 bases from J, leaving 4 bases between. Germline V lookup: CDR1 LNHDA, CDR2 SQIVND (reference sequence). This CDR3 spans 13 amino acids. CDR3 sequence reads: CASSIRVNTEAFF. In nucleotides, the CDR3 is TGTGCCAGTAGTATAAGAGTGAACACTGAAGCTTTCTTT.

The sample holds many counts of this clonotype. The chain recombines TRBV7-2 with TRBJ1-3; 8 bases are shared with TRBD1. V was pared by 1 base and J by 9 bases, with 8 bases of the junction left unmatched. The CDR3 length is 15 residues. Germline V gene sequence: CDR1 SGHTA, CDR2 FQGNSA. The CDR3 loop reads CASSLVAGGSGTIYF. The CDR3 DNA is TGTGCCAGCAGCTTAGTGGCAGGGGGCTCTGGCACCATATATTTT.

This clonotype was counted only a few times. V and J are TRBV12-3 or TRBV12-4 and TRBJ1-3; D call uncertain. With 6 bases removed from V and 0 bases from J, the gap between germline ends came to 15 bases. This CDR3 region has 16 residues. CDR3 loop: CASRPDTLSSGNTIYF. DNA of the CDR3: TGTGCCAGCAGACCCGACACGTTGAGCTCTGGAAACACCATATATTTT.